This T cell receptor beta chain was observed in a study of T cells after yellow fever vaccination. Notes on the study in general: The booster saw the reappearance of most primary-vaccination clones (roughly 96% CD4, around 88% CD8).

Via MiXCR, TCRdb re-called the 5' RACE reads, giving one row per CDR3 protein. This table holds approximately 300,000 distinct CDR3 sequences, about 10% found once. This clonotype came up a few times. The antigen is unknown. V was clipped by 4 bases and J by 6 bases; unmatched bases: 5. The CDR3 length is 16 residues. CDR1 is SGHRS and CDR2 is YFSETQ in the germline V gene. The sequence was obtained from a man aged 18 to 30 who received the YFV17D yellow fever vaccine. The chain links TRBV5-1 to TRBJ2-2, with 14 bases that match TRBD2. This specimen was CD4+ T cells sorted from PBMCs, taken 45 days after the yellow fever booster vaccination. CDR3 sequence reads: CASSQGLAGVAGELFF. The DNA of the CDR3 is TGCGCCAGCAGCCAGGGACTAGCGGGGGTCGCCGGGGAGCTGTTTTTT. Looking up the rest from reference TRBV5-1 and TRBJ2-2 gives the full variable domain: KAGVTQTPRYLIKTRGQQVTLSCSPISGHRSVSWYQQTPGQGLQFLFEYFSETQRNKGNFPGRFSGRQFSNSRSEMNVSTLELGDSALYLCASSQGLAGVAGELFFGEGSRLTVL.